A single sample gave rise to the 15 T cell receptor beta chains below, sequenced in a study of blood T cell repertoires in COVID-19 (dated by TCRdb to between 2020 and 2021). The library was made by the immunoSEQ multiplex PCR assay. TCRdb took over this immuneACCESS table, retaining in-frame rearrangements with V and J assigned. Such tables are incomplete; in checked studies, under half of the missing clones stem from an unresolved V gene, and the remainder is unexplained. The sample data list about 250,000 clones, and around 88% of these were observed just once. The ten largest clones add up to roughly 1.4% of the sample. Input material: peripheral blood. These receptors came from a man at least 80 years old with acute or convalescent COVID-19.

The genes are TRBV27 and TRBJ1-5; the D gene is possibly TRBD1 (5 bases). This CDR3 has 14 residues. Germline values: CDR1 MNHEY, CDR2 SMNVEV (reference sequence). V was trimmed by 2 bases and J by 3 bases, leaving 8 bases between them. This chain's CDR3 is CASSLGQHNQPQHF. CDR3 nucleotides: TGTGCCAGCAGTTTAGGACAACACAATCAGCCCCAGCATTTT.

The chain joins TRBV27 to TRBJ2-7; D is unresolved. Trimming shortened V by 2 bases and J by 4 bases, and 15 bases separated the two germline ends. This CDR3 has 15 amino acids. CDR1 and CDR2 from the germline V gene are MNHEY and SMNVEV (reference sequence). CDR3 bases: TGTGCCAGCAGTTTAGGGCCAACGACAACTTACGAGCAGTACTTC. It yields the protein CASSLGPTTTYEQYF.

This chain connects TRBV7-9 to TRBJ1-1; D is unresolved. The CDR3 runs to 13 residues. In germline, CDR1 is SEHNR, CDR2 FQNEAQ (reference sequence). V was cut by 6 bases and J by 1 base, with 9 bases left in between. The CDR3 is CASSAGRNTEAFF. The CDR3 nucleotides read TGTGCCAGCAGTGCGGGGAGGAACACTGAAGCTTTCTTT.

The V and J genes are TRBV7-9 and TRBJ1-2; D perhaps matches TRBD1 (5 bases). Per germline, CDR1 SEHNR and CDR2 FQNEAQ (reference sequence). V gave up 11 bases and J gave up 3 bases, with 13 bases separating them. This CDR3 region has 12 residues. In nucleotides, the CDR3 is TGTGCCTCAGGGCCAAGAGACTATGGCTACACCTTC. Its protein is CASGPRDYGYTF. The variable domain in full, completed from reference TRBV7-9 and TRBJ1-2, reads DTGVSQNPRHKITKRGQNVTFRCDPISEHNRLYWYRQTLGQGPEFLTYFQNEAQLEKSRLLSDRFSAERPKGSFSTLEIQRTEQGDSAMYLCASGPRDYGYTFGSGTRLTVV.

The V and J genes are TRBV19 and TRBJ1-2; D uncertain. The V and J ends lost 0 bases and 6 bases respectively, with 11 bases between them. Germline V gives CDR1 LNHDA, CDR2 SQIVND (reference sequence). The CDR3 extends over 14 amino acids. Here the CDR3 DNA reads TGTGCCAGTAGTATAGATCGATTCGGGGATGGCTACACCTTC. It yields the protein CASSIDRFGDGYTF.

This clone occurred once. The chain combines TRBV9 with TRBJ1-4, with D unclear. From germline, CDR1 is SGDLS and CDR2 YYNGEE. The CDR3 consists of 16 residues. Trimming shortened V by 0 bases and J by 0 bases, and 9 bases separated the two germline ends. CDR3 sequence (DNA): TGTGCCAGCAGCGTAGGGGCCAGGACAACTAATGAAAAACTGTTTTTT. This encodes CASSVGARTTNEKLFF.

The rearrangement uses TRBV5-5 and TRBJ2-7; D gene ambiguous. The germline CDR1 and CDR2 sequences are SGHKS and YYEKEE (reference sequence). V lost 0 bases and J 0 bases, leaving 10 bases between the germline ends. CDR3 length: 15 residues. CDR3 sequence: CASSLVAASSYEQYF. The CDR3 bases are TGTGCCAGCAGCTTGGTCGCTGCTAGCTCCTACGAGCAGTACTTC.

V usage is TRBV19 and J usage is TRBJ2-5; tentatively, D is TRBD2 (5 bases). Germline V gene lookup returns CDR1 LNHDA and CDR2 SQIVND (reference sequence). V was cut by 2 bases and J by 4 bases, with 11 bases left in between. The CDR3 has 14 amino acids. The CDR3 DNA follows: TGTGCCAGTAGTATAATGTCGGGATCAGAGACCCAGTACTTC. It encodes CASSIMSGSETQYF. Looking up the rest from reference TRBV19 and TRBJ2-5 gives the full variable domain: DGGITQSPKYLFRKEGQNVTLSCEQNLNHDAMYWYRQDPGQGLRLIYYSQIVNDFQKGDIAEGYSVSREKKESFPLTVTSAQKNPTAFYLCASSIMSGSETQYFGPGTRLLVL.

This sequence joins TRBV4-3 and TRBJ1-2; D is undetermined. CDR1 and CDR2 (germline): LGHNA, YSLEER. The V end lost 1 base, the J end lost 5 bases, and 14 bases lay between the germline ends. The CDR3 length is 15 residues. The CDR3 spells CASSQVSTPSYGYTF. The CDR3 region has the DNA TGCGCCAGCAGCCAAGTTTCGACACCAAGTTATGGCTACACCTTC.

A single count supports this clone. This sequence joins TRBV28 and TRBJ2-7, with 9 nucleotides matching TRBD1. The CDR3 is 13 amino acids. The germline V gene encodes CDR1 MDHEN and CDR2 SYDVKM. With 10 bases clipped from V and 4 bases from J, the junction kept 8 bases outside the gene matches. The CDR3, as DNA: TGTGCCATCGCCGGGACAGGGAGGTACGAGCAGTACTTC. Translated: CAIAGTGRYEQYF.

The J gene is TRBJ2-1, the V gene TRBV7-9; D not resolved. This CDR3 spans 12 amino acids. The V and J ends lost 4 bases and 6 bases respectively, with 7 bases between them. CDR1 SEHNR and CDR2 FQNEAQ come from the germline V gene (reference sequence). The DNA for the CDR3 is TGTGCCAGCAGCTCTAAACTCAATGAGCAGTTCTTC. Encoded protein: CASSSKLNEQFF.

The CDR3 DNA reads as TGTGCCAGCAGCCTCACAGGGGGGATTAATCAGCCCCAGCATTTT. This codes for CASSLTGGINQPQHF. The rearrangement links TRBV3-1 (or the pseudogene TRBV3-2) to TRBJ1-5; 8 bases are a match to TRBD1. CDR1 LGHDT and CDR2 YNNKEL come from the germline V gene (reference sequence). Unmatched junction bases numbered 6, after V lost 4 bases and J lost 4 bases. This CDR3 has 15 residues.

The chain joins TRBV28 to TRBJ1-2, with D perhaps TRBD1 (5 bases). Germline V gene lookup returns CDR1 MDHEN and CDR2 SYDVKM. CDR3 length: 13 residues. Trimming removed 2 bases at V and 4 bases at J, with 8 bases between. CDR3 in amino acids: CASSLNRPYGYTF. The CDR3 DNA reads TGTGCCAGCAGTTTAAACAGGCCCTATGGCTACACCTTC.

The rearrangement joins TRBV6-2 or TRBV6-3 to TRBJ2-7; weak D call: TRBD2 (5 bases). V was trimmed by 0 bases and J by 7 bases, leaving 13 bases between them. Germline V gene sequence: CDR1 MNHEY, CDR2 SVGEGT. There are 14 residues in the CDR3. The CDR3 spells CASSYSETRGEQYF. The DNA of the CDR3 is TGTGCCAGCAGTTACTCGGAGACCCGGGGAGAGCAGTACTTC.

J is TRBJ1-4 and V is TRBV7-8; possibly TRBD1 for D (5 bases). The CDR3 has 15 amino acids. V shed 5 bases and J shed 4 bases, with 14 bases lying between them. CDR1 SGHVS and CDR2 FQNEAQ come from the germline V gene. Written as DNA, the CDR3 is TGTGCCAGCAGCACGCTCGGCGGGGGTAATGAAAAACTGTTTTTT. Its protein product is CASSTLGGGNEKLFF.